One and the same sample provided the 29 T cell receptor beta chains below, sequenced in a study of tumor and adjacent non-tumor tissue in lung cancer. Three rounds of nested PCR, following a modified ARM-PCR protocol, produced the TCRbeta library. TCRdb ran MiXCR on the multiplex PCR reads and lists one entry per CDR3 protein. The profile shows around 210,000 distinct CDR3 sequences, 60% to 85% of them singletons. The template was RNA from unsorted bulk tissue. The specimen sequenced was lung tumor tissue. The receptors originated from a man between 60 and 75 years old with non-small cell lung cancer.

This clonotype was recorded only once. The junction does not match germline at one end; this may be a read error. This chain's CDR3 is CAISLEAGVTYEQYF. The CDR3 DNA sequence: TGTGCCATCAGCTTAGAGGCAGGGGTAACCTACGAGCAGTACTTC. This sequence joins TRBV11-2 and TRBJ2-7; D is perhaps TRBD1 (6 bases). This CDR3 contains 15 residues. CDR1 SGHAT and CDR2 FQNNGV come from the germline V gene.

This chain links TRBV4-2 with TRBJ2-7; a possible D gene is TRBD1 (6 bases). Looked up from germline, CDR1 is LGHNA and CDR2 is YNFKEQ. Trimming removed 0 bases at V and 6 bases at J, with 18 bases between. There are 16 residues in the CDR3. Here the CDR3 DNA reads TGTGCCAGCAGCCAAGAAAGAGGATTAGGGGGTTCCGAGCAGTACTTC. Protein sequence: CASSQERGLGGSEQYF.

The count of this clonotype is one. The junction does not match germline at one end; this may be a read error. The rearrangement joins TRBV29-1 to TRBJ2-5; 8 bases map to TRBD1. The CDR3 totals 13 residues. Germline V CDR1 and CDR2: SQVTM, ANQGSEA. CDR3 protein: CSVVTGGQETQYF. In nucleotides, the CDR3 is TGCAGTGTTGTAACAGGGGGGCAAGAGACCCAGTACTTC.

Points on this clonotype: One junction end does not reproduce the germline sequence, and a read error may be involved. The CDR3 sequence: CASSLGSTNTQYF. For the CDR3, the DNA is TGCGCCAGCAGCTTAGGCAGCACAAATACGCAGTATTTT. The chain carries TRBV5-1 and TRBJ2-3, with D hard to call. CDR1 and CDR2 (germline): SGHRS, YFSETQ. The CDR3 spans 13 residues.

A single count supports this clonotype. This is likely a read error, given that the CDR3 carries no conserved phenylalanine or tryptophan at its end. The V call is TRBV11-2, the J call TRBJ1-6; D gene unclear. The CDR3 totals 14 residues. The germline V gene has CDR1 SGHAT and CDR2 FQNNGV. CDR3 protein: CANSIGVGNSPLHL. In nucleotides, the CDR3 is TGTGCCAACAGCATTGGGGTGGGTAATTCACCCCTCCACTTA.

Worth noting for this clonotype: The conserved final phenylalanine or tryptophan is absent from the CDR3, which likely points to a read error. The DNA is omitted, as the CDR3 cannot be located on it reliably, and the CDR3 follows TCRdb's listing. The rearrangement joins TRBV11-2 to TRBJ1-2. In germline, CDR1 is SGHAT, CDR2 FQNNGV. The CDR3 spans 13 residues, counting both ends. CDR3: CASSLGWGDGCTI.

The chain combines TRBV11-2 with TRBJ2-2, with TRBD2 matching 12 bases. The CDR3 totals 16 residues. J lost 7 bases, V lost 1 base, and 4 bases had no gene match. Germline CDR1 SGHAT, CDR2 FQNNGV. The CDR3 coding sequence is TGTGCCAGCAGCTTAGCACTAGCGGGAGGACTCGGGGAGCTGTTTTTT. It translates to CASSLALAGGLGELFF.

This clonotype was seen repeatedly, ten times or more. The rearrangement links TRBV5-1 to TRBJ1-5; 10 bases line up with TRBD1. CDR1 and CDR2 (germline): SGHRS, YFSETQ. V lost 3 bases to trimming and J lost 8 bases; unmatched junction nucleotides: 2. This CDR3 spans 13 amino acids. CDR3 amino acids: CASSYGQGEPQHF. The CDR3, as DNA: TGCGCCAGCAGCTACGGACAGGGGGAGCCCCAGCATTTT.

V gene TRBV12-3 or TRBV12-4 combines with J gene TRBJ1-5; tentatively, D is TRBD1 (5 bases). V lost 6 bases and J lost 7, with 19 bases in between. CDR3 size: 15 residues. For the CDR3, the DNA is TGTGCCAGCAGACCCACAGGTGGCGTCGGACAGCCCCAGCATTTT. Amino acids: CASRPTGGVGQPQHF.

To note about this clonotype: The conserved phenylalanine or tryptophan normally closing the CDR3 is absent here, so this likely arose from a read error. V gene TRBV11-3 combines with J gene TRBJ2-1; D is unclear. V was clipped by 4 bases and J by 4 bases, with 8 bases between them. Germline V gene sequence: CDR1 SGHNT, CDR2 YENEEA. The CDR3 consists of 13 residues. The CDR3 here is CASSSRGYNEQFI. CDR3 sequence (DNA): TGTGCCAGCAGCTCAAGAGGTTACAATGAGCAGTTCATC.

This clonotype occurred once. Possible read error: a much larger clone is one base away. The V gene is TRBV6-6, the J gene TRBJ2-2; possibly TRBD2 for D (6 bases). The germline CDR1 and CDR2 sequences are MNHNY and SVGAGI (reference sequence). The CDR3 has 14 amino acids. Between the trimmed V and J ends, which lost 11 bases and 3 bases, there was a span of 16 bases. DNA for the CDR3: TGTGCCGCGAGGGAGGACGGCGACACCGGGGAGCTGTTTTTT. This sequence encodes CAAREDGDTGELFF.

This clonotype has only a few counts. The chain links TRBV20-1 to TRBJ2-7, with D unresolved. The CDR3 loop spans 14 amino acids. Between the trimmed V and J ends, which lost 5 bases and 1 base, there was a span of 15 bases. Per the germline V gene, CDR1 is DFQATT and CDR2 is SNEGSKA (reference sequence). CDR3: CSAGMTRKSYEQYF. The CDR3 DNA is TGCAGTGCTGGGATGACGAGGAAGTCCTACGAGCAGTACTTC.

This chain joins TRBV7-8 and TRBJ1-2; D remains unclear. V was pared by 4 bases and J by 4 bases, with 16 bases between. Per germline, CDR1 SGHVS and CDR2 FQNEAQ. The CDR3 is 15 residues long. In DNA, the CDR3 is TGTGCCAGCAGCTCTACACTTAGCACAGTCTATGGCTACACCTTC. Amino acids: CASSSTLSTVYGYTF.

The chain's CDR3 is CASSRTGGSYEQYF. The CDR3, as DNA: TGCGCCAGCAGCCGGACAGGGGGGTCCTACGAGCAGTACTTC. The rearrangement uses TRBV5-1 and TRBJ2-7; 10 bases map to TRBD1. The CDR3 is 14 amino acids. Germline CDR1 and CDR2: SGHRS and YFSETQ. Trimming removed 4 bases from V and 1 base from J; junction bases left unmatched: 2. The complete variable domain, with remaining parts taken from reference TRBV5-1 and TRBJ2-7, reads KAGVTQTPRYLIKTRGQQVTLSCSPISGHRSVSWYQQTPGQGLQFLFEYFSETQRNKGNFPGRFSGRQFSNSRSEMNVSTLELGDSALYLCASSRTGGSYEQYFGPGTRLTVT.

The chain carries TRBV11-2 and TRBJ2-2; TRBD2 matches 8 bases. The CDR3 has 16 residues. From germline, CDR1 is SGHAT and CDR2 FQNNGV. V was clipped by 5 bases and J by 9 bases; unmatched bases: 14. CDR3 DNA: TGTGCCAGCAGCCAAACTAACGGGGGGGCCGCCTGGGAGCTGTTTTTT. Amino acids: CASSQTNGGAAWELFF. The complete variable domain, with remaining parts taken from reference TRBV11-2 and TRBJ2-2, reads EAGVAQSPRYKIIEKRQSVAFWCNPISGHATLYWYQQILGQGPKLLIQFQNNGVVDDSQLPKDRFSAERLKGVDSTLKIQPAKLEDSAVYLCASSQTNGGAAWELFFGEGSRLTVL.

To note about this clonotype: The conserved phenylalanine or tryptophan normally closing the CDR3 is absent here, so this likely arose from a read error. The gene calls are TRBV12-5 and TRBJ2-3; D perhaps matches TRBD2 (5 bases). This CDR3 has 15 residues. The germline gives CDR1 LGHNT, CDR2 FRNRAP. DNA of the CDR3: TGTGTTAGTGGTTCACGGCAGGAGGTTACAGATACGCAGTATTCT. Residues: CVSGSRQEVTDTQYS.

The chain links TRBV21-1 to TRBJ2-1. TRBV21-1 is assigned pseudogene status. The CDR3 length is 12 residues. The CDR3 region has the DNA TGTGCCAGCAGCAAACGGGACAATGAGCGGTTCTTC. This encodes CASSKRDNERFF.

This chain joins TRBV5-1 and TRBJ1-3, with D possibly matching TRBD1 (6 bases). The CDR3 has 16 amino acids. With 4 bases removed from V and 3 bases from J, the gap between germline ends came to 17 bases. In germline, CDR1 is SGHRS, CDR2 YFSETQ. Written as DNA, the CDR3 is TGCGCCAGCAGCCGGAGTGTACAGGGAAGTGGAAACACCATATATTTT. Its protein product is CASSRSVQGSGNTIYF.

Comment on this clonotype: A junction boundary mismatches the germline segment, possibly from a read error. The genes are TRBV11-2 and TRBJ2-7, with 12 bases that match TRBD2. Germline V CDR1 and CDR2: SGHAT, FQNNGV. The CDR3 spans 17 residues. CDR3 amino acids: CARSPVGLAGWGYEQYF. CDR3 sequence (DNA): TGTGCCCGCAGCCCCGTAGGACTAGCGGGGTGGGGCTACGAGCAGTACTTC.

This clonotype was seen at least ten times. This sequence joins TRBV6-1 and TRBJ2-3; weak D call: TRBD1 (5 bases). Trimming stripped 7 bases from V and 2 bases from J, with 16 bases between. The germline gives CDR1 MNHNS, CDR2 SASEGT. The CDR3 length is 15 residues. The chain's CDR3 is CASILRGGFTDTQYF. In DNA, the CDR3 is TGTGCCAGCATCCTAAGGGGCGGATTCACAGATACGCAGTATTTT.

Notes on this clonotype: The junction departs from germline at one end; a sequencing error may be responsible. CDR3 coding DNA: TGCAGTGTCACCTTGACTGGGGCTTCACCCATCCACTTT. Translating it yields CSVTLTGASPIHF. The V gene is TRBV20-1, the J gene TRBJ1-6, with a tentative D call TRBD1 (5 bases). CDR3 length equals 13 residues. Germline CDR1 is DFQATT and CDR2 is SNEGSKA (reference sequence).

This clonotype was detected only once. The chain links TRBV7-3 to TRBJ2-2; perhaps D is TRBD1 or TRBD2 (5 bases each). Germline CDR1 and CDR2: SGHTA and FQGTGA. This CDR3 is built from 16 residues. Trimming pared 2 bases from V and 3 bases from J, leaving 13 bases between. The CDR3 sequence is CASSLVGAGDTGELFF. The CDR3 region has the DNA TGTGCCAGCAGCTTAGTCGGGGCCGGGGACACCGGGGAGCTGTTTTTT.

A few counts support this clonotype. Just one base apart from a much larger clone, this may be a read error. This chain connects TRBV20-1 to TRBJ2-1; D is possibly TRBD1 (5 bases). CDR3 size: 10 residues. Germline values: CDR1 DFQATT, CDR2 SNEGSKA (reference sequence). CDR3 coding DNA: TGCAGCATGCAGGGCGATGAGCGGTTCTTC. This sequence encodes CSMQGDERFF.

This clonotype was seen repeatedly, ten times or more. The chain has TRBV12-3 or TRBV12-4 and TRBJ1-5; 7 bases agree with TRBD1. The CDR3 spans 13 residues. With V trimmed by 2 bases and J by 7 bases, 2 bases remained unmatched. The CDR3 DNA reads TGTGCCAGCAGTTTAAAAGGGGGCCAGCCCCAGCATTTT. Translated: CASSLKGGQPQHF.

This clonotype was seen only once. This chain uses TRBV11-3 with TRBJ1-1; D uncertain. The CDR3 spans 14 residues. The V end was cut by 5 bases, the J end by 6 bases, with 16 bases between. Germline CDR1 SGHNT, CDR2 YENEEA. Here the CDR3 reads CASSQRLTAPEAFF. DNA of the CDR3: TGTGCCAGCAGCCAGAGACTAACAGCACCTGAAGCTTTCTTT.

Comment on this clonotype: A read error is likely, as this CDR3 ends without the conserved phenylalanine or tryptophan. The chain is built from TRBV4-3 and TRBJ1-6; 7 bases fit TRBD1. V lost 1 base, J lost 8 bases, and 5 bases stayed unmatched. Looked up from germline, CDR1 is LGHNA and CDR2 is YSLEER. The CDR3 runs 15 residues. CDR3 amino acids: CASSQGQGGDSPLHY. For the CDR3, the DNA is TGCGCCAGCAGCCAAGGTCAGGGGGGAGATTCACCCCTCCACTAT.

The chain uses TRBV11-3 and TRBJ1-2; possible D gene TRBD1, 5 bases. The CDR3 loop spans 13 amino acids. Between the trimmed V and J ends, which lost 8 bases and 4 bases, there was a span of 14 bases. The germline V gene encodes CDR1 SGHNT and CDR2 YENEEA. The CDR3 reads CASGDRIRYGYTF. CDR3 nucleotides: TGTGCCAGCGGGGACCGGATCCGCTATGGCTACACCTTC.

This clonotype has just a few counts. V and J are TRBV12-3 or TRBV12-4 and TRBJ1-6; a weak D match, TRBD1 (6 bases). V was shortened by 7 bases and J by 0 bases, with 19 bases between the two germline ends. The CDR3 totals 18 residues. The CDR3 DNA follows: TGTGCCAGCAATATAATCAGGGGAGGAAACTCCTATAATTCACCCCTCCACTTT. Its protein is CASNIIRGGNSYNSPLHF.

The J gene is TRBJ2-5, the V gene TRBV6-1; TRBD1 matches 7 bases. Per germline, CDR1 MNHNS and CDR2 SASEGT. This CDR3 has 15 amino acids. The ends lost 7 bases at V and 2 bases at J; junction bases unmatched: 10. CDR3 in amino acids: CASTMTGTPQETQYF. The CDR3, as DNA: TGTGCCAGCACAATGACAGGGACGCCTCAAGAGACCCAGTACTTC.